This is a list of T cell receptor beta chains from one sample in a study of beta chain features in type 1 diabetes. TCRdb's copy holds only in-frame clones and misses some; the assay was immunoSEQ multiplex PCR. The sample records about 450,000 clones, more than 9.5% being singletons. Sequenced: naive CD4+ T cells from blood. These receptors all stem from a woman younger than 30 in good health. CDR3s include the opening cysteine and the closing phenylalanine or tryptophan. D genes are given only for firm matches. The size field is filled for only some rows; it gives once, few, many or a size class.

TRBJ1-1 | . | TRBV14 | few | TGTGCCAGCAGCCAAGATCTGGCCTTGAACACTGAAGCTTTCTTT | CASSQDLALNTEAFF
TRBJ1-1 | . | TRBV7-2 | . | TGTGCCAGCAGCTTACAGGGCGGTAAGGAAGAAGCTTTCTTT | CASSLQGGKEEAFF
TRBJ2-5 | . | TRBV2 | . | TGTGCCTCTGTCTGGGGTGGCCAAGAGACCCAGTACTTC | CASVWGGQETQYF
TRBJ2-1 | . | TRBV13 | . | TGTGCCAGCAGCGCAACTAGGGAGCAGTTCTTC | CASSATREQFF
TRBJ2-7 | . | TRBV30 | . | TGTGCCTGGAGATGGGGCGTAGGCTCCTACGAGCAGTACTTC | CAWRWGVGSYEQYF
TRBJ1-2 | . | TRBV7-9 | few | TGTGCCAGCAGCTTTGAGGGGTTTGGCTACACCTTC | CASSFEGFGYTF
TRBJ2-1 | TRBD2 | TRBV18 | few | TGTGCCAGCTCAGAGAGCGGGAGTCGCTATGAGCAGTTCTTC | CASSESGSRYEQFF
TRBJ1-4 | . | TRBV25-1 | few | TGTGCCAGCAGTCCCCGCACGGGGGAAAAACTGTTTTTT | CASSPRTGEKLFF
TRBJ2-7 | TRBD2 | TRBV5-4 | . | TGTGCCAGCAGCTGGCGACTAGCGGGAGATTACGAGCAGTACTTC | CASSWRLAGDYEQYF
TRBJ1-1 | . | TRBV12-5 | . | TGTGCTAGTGGTCTGGACCTTTTGGAAGCTTTCTTT | CASGLDLLEAFF
TRBJ2-3 | TRBD2 | TRBV7-2 | . | TGTGCCAGCAGCTTAGCCGCGGGAGCGATCACAGATACGCAGTATTTT | CASSLAAGAITDTQYF
TRBJ1-6 | . | TRBV15 | . | TGTGCCACCAGCAGAGACAGGGAGTTTTCACCCCTCCACTTT | CATSRDREFSPLHF
TRBJ1-4 | TRBD1 | TRBV4-2 | . | TGTGCCAGCAGCCTGACAGGGGGCGAAGGTGGCACTAATGAAAAACTGTTTTTT | CASSLTGGEGGTNEKLFF
TRBJ2-3 | . | TRBV28 | . | TGTGCCAGCAGTTTATCAGGGGCAGGCACAGATACGCAGTATTTT | CASSLSGAGTDTQYF
TRBJ2-5 | . | TRBV25-1 | few | TGTGCCAGCAGTGATATTGGACAGAAGGACCAGTACTTC | CASSDIGQKDQYF
TRBJ1-2 | . | TRBV18 | . | TGTGTCAGCTCACCAGTCCAGGTTAACTATGGCTACACCTTC | CVSSPVQVNYGYTF
TRBJ2-7 | . | TRBV29-1 | . | TGCAGCTCCGCCTCCGCAACAGGCGACGAGCAGTACTTC | CSSASATGDEQYF
TRBJ2-1 | TRBD2 | TRBV9 | once | TGTGCCAGCAGCGTAGTAGCGGGACCATACAATGAGCAGTTCTTC | CASSVVAGPYNEQFF
TRBJ2-3 | TRBD1 | TRBV15 | . | TGTGCCACCAGCAGAGATGGACAGGGGGTGTGGCTGCAGTATTTT | CATSRDGQGVWLQYF
TRBJ2-5 | . | TRBV18 | few | TGTGCCAGCTCACCACCGGTACAAGAGACCCAGTACTTC | CASSPPVQETQYF
TRBJ2-1 | . | TRBV7-2 | few | TGTGCCAGCAGCTCCAAACATGGTGAGCAGTTCTTC | CASSSKHGEQFF
TRBJ1-2 | . | TRBV7-9 | few | TGTGCCAGCACCCTTAAAGGGGGTGGGTTCAAAGGCTACACCTTC | CASTLKGGGFKGYTF
TRBJ2-2 | TRBD1 | TRBV9 | . | TGTGCCAGCAGCCCTAGAGGGACAGGGAACACCGGGGAGCTGTTTTTT | CASSPRGTGNTGELFF